The 19 T cell receptor beta chains below come from one sample, sequenced in a study of CD8+ T cells in alopecia areata. The sample's treatment: oral pan-JAK inhibitor, 5-10 mg twice daily. It was cDNA, reverse transcribed from extracted RNA, that served as the sequencing template. Profiled with immunoSEQ multiplex PCR; TCRdb holds only in-frame clones, not every one. The data contain roughly 200,000 clones, approximately 45% of them singletons. Here the sequenced sample was CD4+ T cells sorted from blood, taken at approximately week 36, from a patient treated with tofacitinib. The origin of the receptors is a human donor with alopecia areata.

A word on this clone: A read error may account for a junction end that differs from germline. The rearrangement uses TRBV28 and TRBJ1-5; 7 bases are a match to TRBD1. The CDR3 spans 12 residues. The germline CDR1 and CDR2 sequences are MDHEN and SYDVKM. The CDR3 loop is CATRITQGDSIF. The CDR3 DNA is TGTGCCACCCGAATAACCCAGGGGGACAGCATTTTT.

The chain joins TRBV27 to TRBJ2-2; unclear D gene. V lost 10 bases and J 7 bases, leaving 7 bases between the germline ends. CDR3 length: 10 residues. Per the germline V gene, CDR1 is MNHEY and CDR2 is SMNVEV (reference sequence). CDR3 sequence reads: CAITIGELFF. CDR3 DNA sequence: TGTGCCATCACAATCGGGGAGCTGTTTTTT.

A few counts support this clone. CDR3: CSGKRTGDYEQYF. The CDR3 nucleotides are TGCAGCGGTAAAAGGACAGGAGACTACGAGCAGTACTTC. This chain connects TRBV29-1 to TRBJ2-7; 7 bases agree with TRBD1. Losses at the gene ends were 7 bases for V and 3 bases for J; bases not matched to a gene: 9. Germline CDR1 reads SQVTM; CDR2 reads ANQGSEA. This CDR3 has 13 amino acids.

The chain uses TRBV5-1 and TRBJ2-3, with TRBD2 matching 10 bases. This CDR3 region has 17 residues. The ends lost 3 bases at V and 1 base at J; junction bases unmatched: 8. The germline CDR1 and CDR2 sequences are SGHRS and YFSETQ. The CDR3 DNA sequence: TGCGCCAGCAGCTCCGGGACTAGCGTTGGGGGCACAGATACGCAGTATTTT. Translating it yields CASSSGTSVGGTDTQYF.

The V and J genes are TRBV5-1 and TRBJ2-4; D may be TRBD1 (5 bases). The CDR3 consists of 13 residues. Germline CDR1 SGHRS, CDR2 YFSETQ. V lost 4 bases, J lost 8 bases, and 13 bases lay in between. The CDR3 here is CASSGAPWDIQYF. The CDR3 nucleotides are TGCGCCAGCAGCGGGGCCCCCTGGGACATTCAGTACTTC.

This sequence joins TRBV29-1 and TRBJ2-1, with TRBD2 matching over 8 bases. The CDR3 length is 13 residues. CDR1 and CDR2 from the germline V gene are SQVTM and ANQGSEA. With 7 bases clipped from V and 11 bases from J, the junction kept 13 bases outside the gene matches. The DNA of the CDR3 is TGCAGCGGCTCTAGCGGGCCCTCCACACAGCAGTTCTTC. This translates into CSGSSGPSTQQFF.

This chain links TRBV7-2 with TRBJ2-7; 8 nucleotides align to TRBD2. This CDR3 has 17 residues. V shed 4 bases, J shed 2 bases, and the junction held 13 bases outside the gene matches. The germline V gene has CDR1 SGHTA and CDR2 FQGNSA. CDR3 bases: TGTGCCAGCAGCTCGCCCAAAACTAGCGGAATACCCTACGAGCAGTACTTC. Protein product: CASSSPKTSGIPYEQYF.

This clone was observed a few times. CDR3 sequence reads: CASSPSTSGSENIQYF. The CDR3, as DNA: TGTGCCAGCAGCCCGTCGACTAGCGGGAGCGAAAACATTCAGTACTTC. The chain employs TRBV9 and TRBJ2-4; the match to TRBD2 covers 12 bases. After removal of 4 bases from V and 5 bases from J, the junction contained 7 bases not matched to a gene. Per germline, CDR1 SGDLS and CDR2 YYNGEE. This CDR3 is built from 16 residues.

The J gene is TRBJ1-1, the V gene TRBV5-4; D gene unclear. Per the germline V gene, CDR1 is SGHNT and CDR2 is YYREEE (reference sequence). V dropped 0 bases and J dropped 1 base, with 4 bases sitting between them. CDR3 length: 13 amino acids. Written as DNA, the CDR3 is TGTGCCAGCAGCTTGGATACGAACACTGAAGCTTTCTTT. Translating it yields CASSLDTNTEAFF. The full variable domain, with the rest looked up from reference TRBV5-4 and TRBJ1-1, is ETGVTQSPTHLIKTRGQQVTLRCSSQSGHNTVSWYQQALGQGPQFIFQYYREEENGRGNFPPRFSGLQFPNYSSELNVNALELDDSALYLCASSLDTNTEAFFGQGTRLTVV.

The chain is built from TRBV5-1 and TRBJ2-6; D gene uncertain. V was shortened by 0 bases and J by 0 bases, with 13 bases between the two germline ends. The CDR3 runs 18 residues. Germline values: CDR1 SGHRS, CDR2 YFSETQ. The CDR3: CASSLVENRPSGANVLTF. The CDR3, as DNA: TGCGCCAGCAGCTTGGTTGAGAACAGACCCTCTGGGGCCAACGTCCTGACTTTC.

This sequence joins TRBV27 and TRBJ1-2; D not resolved. The CDR3 is 13 amino acids. V lost 3 bases and J lost 4, with 9 bases in between. Per the germline V gene, CDR1 is MNHEY and CDR2 is SMNVEV (reference sequence). The CDR3, as DNA: TGTGCCAGCAGTTTTCGTGCAGGCTATGGCTACACCTTC. Amino acids: CASSFRAGYGYTF.

A single count supports this clone. The gene calls are TRBV11-2 and TRBJ2-5; no firm D call. V gave up 3 bases and J gave up 4 bases, with 3 bases separating them. Germline assignment: CDR1 SGHAT and CDR2 FQNNGV. The CDR3 length is 11 residues. This CDR3 is CASSFTETQYF. DNA for the CDR3: TGTGCCAGCAGCTTTACAGAGACCCAGTACTTC. The whole variable domain, filled in from reference TRBV11-2 and TRBJ2-5, reads EAGVAQSPRYKIIEKRQSVAFWCNPISGHATLYWYQQILGQGPKLLIQFQNNGVVDDSQLPKDRFSAERLKGVDSTLKIQPAKLEDSAVYLCASSFTETQYFGPGTRLLVL.

In its sample, this clone was seen a few times. This chain connects TRBV5-1 to TRBJ2-1; 7 nucleotides align to TRBD1. There are 12 residues in the CDR3. The trim removed 4 bases at V and 10 bases at J, leaving 5 bases unmatched. The V gene's germline CDR1 is SGHRS and CDR2 YFSETQ. CDR3 coding DNA: TGCGCCAGCAGCGAAGAGGACAGGGAGCAGTTCTTC. Encoded protein: CASSEEDREQFF.

This chain joins TRBV27 and TRBJ2-3; possible D gene TRBD1, 6 bases. This CDR3 has 15 amino acids. Germline loops: CDR1 MNHEY, CDR2 SMNVEV (reference sequence). V lost 5 bases and J 0 bases, leaving 12 bases between the germline ends. CDR3 coding DNA: TGTGCCAGCAGTCACGGACAGATTAGCACAGATACGCAGTATTTT. Residues: CASSHGQISTDTQYF.

In its sample, this clone was seen many times. The chain employs TRBV19 and TRBJ2-4; tentatively, D is TRBD1 (5 bases). Trimming left V 9 bases short and J 0 bases short, with 15 bases between. The CDR3 is 15 amino acids. Germline CDR1 reads LNHDA; CDR2 reads SQIVND (reference sequence). The CDR3 coding sequence is TGTGCCAGCAAGGGGAATATCCTAGCCAAAAACATTCAGTACTTC. Encoded protein: CASKGNILAKNIQYF.

This clone has only one observation. The V and J genes are TRBV5-4 and TRBJ2-5; 8 bases map to TRBD2. V gave up 9 bases and J gave up 1 base; unmatched junction bases: 8. The CDR3 sequence is 14 residues long. Germline CDR1 reads SGHNT; CDR2 reads YYREEE (reference sequence). CDR3 residues: CATTSGSAQETQYF. CDR3 sequence (DNA): TGTGCCACTACAAGCGGGAGCGCCCAAGAGACCCAGTACTTC.

The V and J genes are TRBV5-1 and TRBJ1-1, with D possibly matching TRBD1 (5 bases). The germline V and J ends were trimmed by 1 base and 5 bases, with 18 bases remaining between them. The germline gives CDR1 SGHRS, CDR2 YFSETQ. The CDR3 spans 16 residues. The CDR3 is CASSLSYVRGMTEAFF. The CDR3 coding sequence is TGCGCCAGCAGCTTGTCCTACGTGAGGGGAATGACTGAAGCTTTCTTT. The whole variable domain, filled in from reference TRBV5-1 and TRBJ1-1, reads KAGVTQTPRYLIKTRGQQVTLSCSPISGHRSVSWYQQTPGQGLQFLFEYFSETQRNKGNFPGRFSGRQFSNSRSEMNVSTLELGDSALYLCASSLSYVRGMTEAFFGQGTRLTVV.

This clone has just a few counts. CDR3 sequence reads: CASSRNGWGTEAFF. The CDR3 DNA reads TGCGCCAGCAGCCGGAATGGGTGGGGGACTGAAGCTTTCTTT. The genes are TRBV5-1 and TRBJ1-1; D is possibly TRBD1 (5 bases). Trimming stripped 4 bases from V and 5 bases from J, with 15 bases between. CDR1 SGHRS and CDR2 YFSETQ come from the germline V gene. This CDR3 has 14 amino acids.

The chain has TRBV10-3 and TRBJ1-2, with 8 bases aligning to TRBD1. Trimming removed 3 bases from V and 3 bases from J; junction bases left unmatched: 9. This CDR3 comprises 16 residues. CDR1 ENHRY and CDR2 SYGVKD come from the germline V gene. As DNA, the CDR3 is TGTGCCATCAGTGACTTCGGGGGACAGGCGCACTATGGCTACACCTTC. It is translated as CAISDFGGQAHYGYTF.